What follows are 25 T cell receptor beta chains derived from one specimen sequenced in a study of T cell responses to AZD1222 COVID-19 vaccine. The method was immunoSEQ multiplex PCR; TCRdb's version includes in-frame clones alone and lacks a portion of them. The sample lists roughly 150,000 clones, about 92% occurring once. The sequences come from peripheral blood, collected on day 0 of AZD1222 vaccination. These receptors originate from an adult in good health.

V and J are TRBV19 and TRBJ2-1, with D hard to call. The CDR3 covers 14 residues. Germline values: CDR1 LNHDA, CDR2 SQIVND (reference sequence). V dropped 4 bases and J dropped 3 bases, with 10 bases sitting between them. The CDR3 loop is CASSTSDRYNEQFF. DNA for the CDR3: TGTGCCAGTAGTACCTCGGACCGCTACAATGAGCAGTTCTTC.

V gene TRBV19 combines with J gene TRBJ2-3; D is possibly TRBD1 or TRBD2 (5 bases each). V was clipped by 5 bases and J by 1 base, with 13 bases between them. CDR1 LNHDA and CDR2 SQIVND come from the germline V gene (reference sequence). The CDR3 has 15 residues. The CDR3 sequence: CASSPGGHRTDTQYF. CDR3 sequence (DNA): TGTGCCAGTAGTCCAGGAGGACACCGCACAGATACGCAGTATTTT.

This chain links TRBV9 with TRBJ1-2; D is perhaps TRBD1 (5 bases). The ends were cut back, 1 base at V and 5 bases at J, with 15 bases in the middle. The CDR3 is 15 amino acids. The germline CDR1 and CDR2 sequences are SGDLS and YYNGEE. The CDR3 DNA sequence: TGTGCCAGCAGCGTAAGGCCGACAGACGCGTATGGCTACACCTTC. Its protein product is CASSVRPTDAYGYTF.

CDR3 protein: CASSSRTGPFEQYF. DNA for the CDR3: TGTGCCAGCAGTTCGAGGACAGGGCCTTTCGAGCAGTACTTC. The rearrangement links TRBV27 to TRBJ2-7, with TRBD1 matching over 8 bases. This CDR3 has 14 residues. Germline values: CDR1 MNHEY, CDR2 SMNVEV (reference sequence). Losses at the gene ends were 4 bases for V and 6 bases for J; bases not matched to a gene: 8.

This chain connects TRBV18 to TRBJ2-4, with 9 bases identical to TRBD1. Germline V gene lookup returns CDR1 KGHSH and CDR2 LQKENI. V trimming: 6 bases; J trimming: 7 bases; junction bases outside the gene matches: 7. The CDR3 is 14 residues long. The chain's CDR3 is CASSNSGQGNIQYF. In nucleotides, the CDR3 is TGTGCCAGCTCGAACTCTGGACAGGGGAACATTCAGTACTTC.

V gene TRBV7-9 combines with J gene TRBJ1-2, with unresolved D. The CDR3 totals 15 residues. Germline CDR1 reads SEHNR; CDR2 reads FQNEAQ (reference sequence). The V and J ends lost 5 bases and 5 bases respectively, with 18 bases between them. The CDR3 here is CASSEIGNIVYGYTF. For the CDR3, the DNA is TGTGCCAGCAGCGAAATAGGGAATATTGTTTATGGCTACACCTTC. The full variable domain, in which reference TRBV7-9 and TRBJ1-2 provide the parts outside the CDR3, is DTGVSQNPRHKITKRGQNVTFRCDPISEHNRLYWYRQTLGQGPEFLTYFQNEAQLEKSRLLSDRFSAERPKGSFSTLEIQRTEQGDSAMYLCASSEIGNIVYGYTFGSGTRLTVV.

The chain joins TRBV4-1 to TRBJ2-6; D remains ambiguous. Trimming left V 6 bases short and J 4 bases short, with 13 bases between. The CDR3 runs 15 residues. Germline CDR1 and CDR2: MGHRA and YSYEKL. CDR3 loop: CASRLKHPGANVLTF. In DNA form, the CDR3 reads TGCGCCAGCAGACTTAAGCATCCAGGGGCCAACGTCCTGACTTTC.

The rearrangement joins TRBV4-3 to TRBJ2-3; D tentatively reads TRBD1 or TRBD2 (6 bases each). V was clipped by 3 bases and J by 4 bases, with 20 bases between them. The CDR3 contains 17 residues. Germline values: CDR1 LGHNA, CDR2 YSLEER. CDR3 coding DNA: TGCGCCAGCAGCCATGATTGGGGGGCTATGACCGCAGATACGCAGTATTTT. Translated: CASSHDWGAMTADTQYF.

CDR3 amino acids: CASSPPGGYEQYF. In DNA form, the CDR3 reads TGTGCCAGCTCACCACCGGGGGGCTACGAGCAGTACTTC. The chain uses TRBV18 and TRBJ2-7, with TRBD2 as a possible D gene (6 bases). The CDR3 length is 13 residues. V gave up 0 bases and J gave up 3 bases, with 6 bases separating them. Germline V gene sequence: CDR1 KGHSH, CDR2 LQKENI.

This chain connects TRBV3-1 (or the pseudogene TRBV3-2) to TRBJ2-2, with TRBD1 identical over 10 bases. Germline V gives CDR1 LGHDT, CDR2 YNNKEL (reference sequence). Trimming cost V 1 base and J 7 bases; bases outside gene matches: 6. The CDR3 runs to 16 residues. The CDR3 DNA is TGTGCCAGCAGCCAAGGACAGGGGGCGCTGAGCGGGGAGCTGTTTTTT. Translated: CASSQGQGALSGELFF.

The gene calls are TRBV6-4 and TRBJ2-5; D perhaps matches TRBD2 (5 bases). Germline V gene data show CDR1 as MRHNA and CDR2 as SNTAGT. Trimming removed 10 bases at V and 2 bases at J, with 11 bases between. The CDR3 has 12 residues. The CDR3 spells CATEGLQETQYF. The CDR3 DNA reads as TGTGCCACCGAAGGACTGCAAGAGACCCAGTACTTC.

The chain recombines TRBV6-6 with TRBJ1-1; D is unclear. Trimming pared 7 bases from V and 0 bases from J, leaving 12 bases between. Germline V gives CDR1 MNHNY, CDR2 SVGAGI (reference sequence). CDR3 length equals 14 residues. CDR3 sequence reads: CASTPHRMNTEAFF. The CDR3 nucleotides are TGTGCCAGCACCCCCCATCGCATGAACACTGAAGCTTTCTTT.

This chain uses TRBV2 with TRBJ2-7, with D uncertain. The germline V gene has CDR1 SNHLY and CDR2 FYNNEI. Deletions cut 0 bases from V and 7 bases from J, with 10 bases between. The CDR3 totals 13 residues. The CDR3 spells CASSEAILEEQYF. DNA of the CDR3: TGTGCCAGCAGTGAAGCCATCCTAGAGGAGCAGTACTTC.

The chain recombines TRBV6-2 or TRBV6-3 with TRBJ2-1; D ambiguous. Germline lookup yields CDR1 MNHEY and CDR2 SVGEGT. The CDR3 sequence is 14 residues long. V lost 2 bases, J lost 5 bases, and 10 bases lay in between. The CDR3: CASSYPQTNNEQFF. The CDR3 coding sequence is TGTGCCAGCAGTTACCCACAGACGAACAATGAGCAGTTCTTC.

V is TRBV6-1 and J is TRBJ2-7, with D unresolved. This CDR3 spans 16 amino acids. Germline CDR1 and CDR2: MNHNS and SASEGT. Trimming pared 1 base from V and 2 bases from J, leaving 15 bases between. The CDR3: CASSEGPEWSPYEQYF. The CDR3 DNA sequence: TGTGCCAGCAGTGAAGGGCCGGAGTGGTCACCCTACGAGCAGTACTTC.

The J gene is TRBJ1-1, the V gene TRBV7-2; 9 bases align to TRBD1. This CDR3 has 15 amino acids. With V trimmed by 1 base and J by 4 bases, 4 bases remained unmatched. The germline gives CDR1 SGHTA, CDR2 FQGNSA. The CDR3 region is CASSLGQGVGTEAFF. As DNA, the CDR3 is TGTGCCAGCAGCTTAGGACAGGGGGTGGGCACTGAAGCTTTCTTT.

The chain recombines TRBV10-1 with TRBJ2-7; D tentatively reads TRBD1 or TRBD2 (5 bases each). Trimming removed 5 bases from V and 2 bases from J, with 13 bases in between. The CDR3 runs to 14 residues. Germline V lookup: CDR1 WNHNN, CDR2 SYGVQD (reference sequence). The CDR3 loop reads CASSPGLPPYEQYF. The CDR3 DNA reads as TGCGCCAGCAGTCCGGGGCTTCCCCCCTACGAGCAGTACTTC.

The V call is TRBV25-1, the J call TRBJ1-2; D ambiguous. Germline lookup yields CDR1 MGHDK and CDR2 SYGVNS. The CDR3 spans 16 residues. With 2 bases removed from V and 3 bases from J, the gap between germline ends came to 16 bases. The CDR3 here is CASSEGAFTAHYGYTF. The CDR3 bases are TGTGCCAGCAGTGAAGGAGCTTTTACAGCGCACTATGGCTACACCTTC.

The chain joins TRBV3-1 (or the pseudogene TRBV3-2) to TRBJ2-3; 10 bases align to TRBD1. The J segment lost 6 bases and the V segment lost 4 bases, leaving 10 bases of the junction unmatched. CDR1 is LGHDT, CDR2 YNNKEL, per germline (reference sequence). This CDR3 has 16 residues. The CDR3 reads CASSLGPDRGIDTQYF. In DNA form, the CDR3 reads TGTGCCAGCAGCCTAGGCCCGGACAGGGGGATTGATACGCAGTATTTT.

The CDR3 coding sequence is TGCAGCGTTGAATCCGAAGATACTAGGGGGCAGTTCTTC. This sequence encodes CSVESEDTRGQFF. The chain is built from TRBV29-1 and TRBJ2-1; tentatively, D is TRBD1 or TRBD2 (5 bases each). The CDR3 is 13 residues long. CDR1 is SQVTM, CDR2 ANQGSEA, per germline. V lost 2 bases and J lost 12, with 17 bases in between.

The V gene is TRBV24-1, the J gene TRBJ1-2, with a possible D match to TRBD1 (5 bases). CDR1 is KGHDR and CDR2 is SFDVKD in the germline V gene. The germline V and J ends were trimmed by 0 bases and 3 bases, with 13 bases remaining between them. CDR3 length: 16 residues. The CDR3 loop reads CATSDLQGQGYYGYTF. CDR3 DNA: TGTGCCACCAGTGATTTGCAAGGGCAGGGATACTATGGCTACACCTTC.

The CDR3 protein is CASSRPRGLDEWWQFF. The CDR3 nucleotides read TGTGCCAGCAGTCGGCCCAGGGGGCTGGACGAATGGTGGCAGTTCTTC. The chain is built from TRBV6-2 or TRBV6-3 and TRBJ2-1; 8 bases fit TRBD1. This CDR3 comprises 16 residues. The V and J ends lost 5 bases and 12 bases, in that order; junction bases with no gene match: 18. Germline loops: CDR1 MNHEY, CDR2 SVGEGT.

The chain recombines TRBV28 with TRBJ1-3, with D possibly matching TRBD1 (6 bases). From germline, CDR1 is MDHEN and CDR2 SYDVKM. V was trimmed by 5 bases and J by 0 bases, leaving 20 bases between them. There are 18 residues in the CDR3. In nucleotides, the CDR3 is TGTGCCAGCAGTCCCGGAGGGGGGCTTCGGGGCTCTGGAAACACCATATATTTT. It is translated as CASSPGGGLRGSGNTIYF.

The chain joins TRBV12-5 to TRBJ2-4, with 9 bases fitting TRBD2. J was trimmed by 5 bases and V by 1 base; bases with no gene match: 0. This CDR3 is built from 14 residues. The germline V gene has CDR1 LGHNT and CDR2 FRNRAP. The CDR3: CASGLGLAENIQYF. DNA for the CDR3: TGTGCTAGTGGTTTGGGACTAGCGGAAAACATTCAGTACTTC.

The chain uses TRBV10-1 and TRBJ2-1; D assignment may be TRBD1 or TRBD2 (5 bases each). CDR1 is WNHNN and CDR2 is SYGVQD in the germline V gene (reference sequence). The V end was cut by 3 bases, the J end by 2 bases, with 8 bases between. This CDR3 has 14 amino acids. This CDR3 is CASSDGTTYNEQFF. The CDR3 bases are TGCGCCAGCAGTGATGGGACGACCTACAATGAGCAGTTCTTC.